This passage covers 32 T cell receptor beta chains from one sample sequenced in a study of vaccination and CD4 T cells after COVID-19. Regarding treatment: roughly 10-day PBMC culture with coronavirus spike peptide pools or control peptides (ViraFEST assay). Researchers used the Oncomine TCR Beta short-read assay to sequence DNA from cultured CD4+ T cells. TCRdb independently ran MiXCR on the PCR reads; one entry per CDR3 protein. The sample records 20,000 or so distinct CDR3 sequences, approximately 32% being singletons. These receptors have no known antigen. Sequencing was carried out using cultured CD4+ T cells from blood. These receptors all stem from a human donor with COVID-19.

This chain uses TRBV2 with TRBJ2-2; D is undetermined. Germline values: CDR1 SNHLY, CDR2 FYNNEI. Trimming shortened V by 6 bases and J by 1 base, and 9 bases separated the two germline ends. The CDR3 is 14 residues long. CDR3 in DNA: TGTGCCAGCAGGGGTGGCAAGAACACCGGGGAGCTGTTTTTT. As protein: CASRGGKNTGELFF.

This chain connects TRBV6-5 to TRBJ2-7; no reliable D call. Trimming took off 0 bases at V and 0 bases at J, with 9 bases between the two ends. Per the germline V gene, CDR1 is MNHEY and CDR2 is SVGAGI. The CDR3 runs 15 residues. The CDR3 sequence: CASSYSGRTSYEQYF. The DNA for the CDR3 is TGTGCCAGCAGTTACTCAGGCCGGACCTCCTACGAGCAGTACTTC.

There are a few counts of this clonotype. This chain links TRBV20-1 with TRBJ2-1, with D perhaps matching TRBD2 (5 bases). CDR1 is DFQATT and CDR2 is SNEGSKA in the germline V gene (reference sequence). Trimming cost V 0 bases and J 0 bases, with 6 bases left between them. There are 14 residues in the CDR3. CDR3 bases: TGCAGTGCTAGAGACACTAGCTCCTACAATGAGCAGTTCTTC. It is translated as CSARDTSSYNEQFF.

V usage is TRBV24-1 and J usage is TRBJ2-3, with D perhaps matching TRBD2 (6 bases). Germline CDR1 KGHDR, CDR2 SFDVKD. The CDR3 is made up of 15 amino acids. The V end was cut by 7 bases, the J end by 1 base, with 14 bases between. CDR3 sequence: CATSLSGTGTDTQYF. CDR3 nucleotides: TGTGCCACCAGCCTATCCGGGACTGGCACAGATACGCAGTATTTT.

This rearrangement joins TRBV7-2 to TRBJ1-5; 10 nucleotides agree with TRBD1. The CDR3 length is 15 residues. The germline CDR1 and CDR2 sequences are SGHTA and FQGNSA. After removal of 5 bases from V and 6 bases from J, the junction contained 7 bases not matched to a gene. The DNA of the CDR3 is TGTGCCAGCAGCCGTGGACAGGGGGGAAGTCAGCCCCAGCATTTT. This sequence encodes CASSRGQGGSQPQHF.

The chain has TRBV7-8 and TRBJ1-2, with D unresolved. CDR1 is SGHVS and CDR2 is FQNEAQ in the germline V gene. This CDR3 region has 15 residues. V shed 1 base and J shed 3 bases, with 12 bases lying between them. CDR3 in amino acids: CASSLGSLADYGYTF. The CDR3 DNA is TGTGCCAGCAGCTTAGGGTCTTTAGCAGACTATGGCTACACCTTC.

The CDR3 DNA reads as TGTGCCAGCAGACTTACGGACGGACCCTACGAGCAGTACTTC. Residues: CASRLTDGPYEQYF. The rearrangement uses TRBV6-1 and TRBJ2-7; D remains ambiguous. Germline V gene data show CDR1 as MNHNS and CDR2 as SASEGT. This CDR3 region has 14 residues. Trimming cost V 6 bases and J 2 bases, with 14 bases left between them.

This chain connects TRBV5-6 to TRBJ1-5; D perhaps matches TRBD1 (6 bases). The CDR3 extends over 14 amino acids. V dropped 4 bases and J dropped 6 bases, with 14 bases sitting between them. CDR1 and CDR2 from the germline V gene are SGHDT and YYEEEE. The CDR3 reads CASSLRGGGQPQHF. CDR3 DNA: TGTGCCAGCAGCCTAAGAGGGGGAGGTCAGCCCCAGCATTTT.

The sample holds a few counts of this clonotype. The chain joins TRBV30 to TRBJ2-1; TRBD2 matches at 16 bases. Trimming took 3 bases from V and 5 from J; bases not matched to a gene: 13. Looked up from germline, CDR1 is GTSNPN and CDR2 is SVGIG (reference sequence). CDR3 length equals 19 residues. The CDR3 DNA reads as TGTGCCTGGAGCCCACCGGGACTAGCGGGGGGGCCTCTAAACAATGAGCAGTTCTTC. The encoded protein is CAWSPPGLAGGPLNNEQFF.

This rearrangement joins TRBV19 to TRBJ1-6; no firm D call. The CDR3 spans 16 residues. Trimming stripped 1 base from V and 7 bases from J, with 14 bases between. Germline loops: CDR1 LNHDA, CDR2 SQIVND (reference sequence). CDR3 nucleotide sequence: TGTGCCAGTAGTATAGCGGCCCCCAATATCAATTCACCCCTCCACTTT. It translates to CASSIAAPNINSPLHF.

On this clonotype itself: A much larger clonotype is one base distant, so this may be a read error. The gene calls are TRBV7-2 and TRBJ1-2; no reliable D call. CDR1 is SGHTA, CDR2 FQGNSA, per germline. The CDR3 loop spans 13 amino acids. In DNA, the CDR3 is TGTGCCAGCAGCTTAGCCGAGGCCTATGGCCACACCTTC. It translates to CASSLAEAYGHTF. The whole variable domain, filled in from reference TRBV7-2 and TRBJ1-2, reads GAGVSQSPSNKVTEKGKDVELRCDPISGHTALYWYRQSLGQGLEFLIYFQGNSAPDKSGLPSDRFSAERTGGSVSTLTIQRTQQEDSAVYLCASSLAEAYGHTFGSGTRLTVV.

The genes are TRBV6-2 or TRBV6-3 and TRBJ2-5, with D unresolved. V was shortened by 2 bases and J by 5 bases, with 3 bases between the two germline ends. CDR1 is MNHEY and CDR2 is SVGEGT in the germline V gene. This CDR3 region has 11 residues. CDR3: CASSYGETQYF. For the CDR3, the DNA is TGTGCCAGCAGTTACGGCGAGACCCAGTACTTC.

The V gene is TRBV20-1, the J gene TRBJ2-6, with D tentatively TRBD2 (6 bases). The CDR3 is 14 amino acids. Germline CDR1 DFQATT, CDR2 SNEGSKA (reference sequence). V shed 3 bases and J shed 9 bases, with 15 bases lying between them. The CDR3 bases are TGCAGTGCTAGGTCGGGGAAGGGAGGCAACGTCCTGACTTTC. This translates into CSARSGKGGNVLTF.

This clonotype was seen only a few times. For the CDR3, the DNA is TGCAGTGCTAGAGACTACTATGGCTACACCTTC. Its translation: CSARDYYGYTF. This rearrangement joins TRBV20-1 to TRBJ1-2; D gene ambiguous. Trimming removed 0 bases from V and 3 bases from J, with 2 bases in between. This CDR3 has 11 residues. Germline CDR1 is DFQATT and CDR2 is SNEGSKA (reference sequence).

The J gene is TRBJ2-5, the V gene TRBV7-9, with D unclear. Per germline, CDR1 SEHNR and CDR2 FQNEAQ (reference sequence). V was clipped by 0 bases and J by 4 bases, with 6 bases between them. This CDR3 has 13 amino acids. The DNA of the CDR3 is TGTGCCAGCAGCTTAGCGCGGCGAGAGACCCAGTACTTC. As protein: CASSLARRETQYF.

This sequence joins TRBV30 and TRBJ1-1, with 8 positions matching TRBD1. This CDR3 comprises 15 residues. In germline, CDR1 is GTSNPN, CDR2 SVGIG (reference sequence). After removal of 2 bases from V and 2 bases from J, the junction contained 7 bases not matched to a gene. CDR3 coding DNA: TGTGCCTGGAGTTTCCGGGACAGGAAAAACACTGAAGCTTTCTTT. Translation: CAWSFRDRKNTEAFF.

This clonotype occurred a few times. This rearrangement joins TRBV6-1 to TRBJ1-1; D remains unclear. Trimming cost V 11 bases and J 0 bases, with 7 bases left between them. Germline assignment: CDR1 MNHNS and CDR2 SASEGT. This CDR3 has 11 residues. In nucleotides, the CDR3 is TGTGCCGCCGGGGTGAACACTGAAGCTTTCTTT. As protein: CAAGVNTEAFF.

A few counts support this clonotype. J is TRBJ1-5 and V is TRBV21-1; the table's D call, TRBD1, has no DNA check behind it. TRBV21-1 is a recognized pseudogene. The CDR3 totals 17 residues. The CDR3, as DNA: TGTGCCAGCAGCAAAATCCTATCGACAGGTAGCAATCAGCCCCAGCATTTT. Translation: CASSKILSTGSNQPQHF.

The CDR3 DNA follows: TGCAGTGCTAGCGCCCTGGCAGAGCGCTACACAGATACGCAGTATTTT. It encodes CSASALAERYTDTQYF. This sequence joins TRBV20-1 and TRBJ2-3; unclear D gene. With 3 bases removed from V and 2 bases from J, the gap between germline ends came to 18 bases. The germline gives CDR1 DFQATT, CDR2 SNEGSKA (reference sequence). The CDR3 has 16 amino acids.

The chain uses TRBV5-5 and TRBJ1-2; 8 bases line up with TRBD1. The J segment lost 7 bases and the V segment lost 3 bases, leaving 8 bases of the junction unmatched. CDR1 SGHKS and CDR2 YYEKEE come from the germline V gene (reference sequence). CDR3 length: 14 amino acids. CDR3 DNA: TGTGCCAGCAGCTATCAGACAGGGGAGGGTGGCTACACCTTC. It translates to CASSYQTGEGGYTF.

The CDR3 DNA reads as TGTGCCAGCAGTTTTCGGAGCGGGACCCAAGAGACCCAGTACTTC. This gives the protein CASSFRSGTQETQYF. The chain employs TRBV12-3 or TRBV12-4 and TRBJ2-5, with 7 bases fitting TRBD2. The ends lost 3 bases at V and 1 base at J; junction bases unmatched: 5. The CDR3 runs to 15 residues.

This clonotype has more than one count but fewer than ten. The J gene is TRBJ1-5, the V gene TRBV7-8; a weak D match, TRBD1 (6 bases). Germline V gene lookup returns CDR1 SGHVS and CDR2 FQNEAQ. The CDR3 contains 18 residues. Trimming pared 0 bases from V and 0 bases from J, leaving 15 bases between. For the CDR3, the DNA is TGTGCCAGCAGCTTAGCCACAGGGAGAGGGTATAGCAATCAGCCCCAGCATTTT. Translated, it gives CASSLATGRGYSNQPQHF. The full variable domain, rest sourced from reference TRBV7-8 and TRBJ1-5, is GAGVSQSPRYKVAKRGQDVALRCDPISGHVSLFWYQQALGQGPEFLTYFQNEAQLDKSGLPSDRFFAERPEGSVSTLKIQRTQQEDSAVYLCASSLATGRGYSNQPQHFGDGTRLSIL.

The DNA of the CDR3 is TGCAGTGCCAGACTAGCGGCTGGTGTGACCCAGTACTTC. Its protein product is CSARLAAGVTQYF. V is TRBV20-1 and J is TRBJ2-5; 9 bases match TRBD2. CDR1 is DFQATT, CDR2 SNEGSKA, per germline (reference sequence). The CDR3 is 13 amino acids. The trim removed 6 bases at V and 7 bases at J, leaving 9 bases unmatched.

By share, this clonotype counts as medium-sized (0.01 to 0.1%). The chain carries TRBV20-1 and TRBJ1-2; TRBD1 aligns across 10 bases. The ends lost 2 bases at V and 6 bases at J; junction bases unmatched: 3. Per germline, CDR1 DFQATT and CDR2 SNEGSKA (reference sequence). The CDR3 totals 13 residues. In DNA, the CDR3 is TGCAGTGCTAGACCCGGGACAGGGGATGGCTACACCTTC. It translates to CSARPGTGDGYTF.

This clonotype has a handful of counts. The V call is TRBV6-2 or TRBV6-3, the J call TRBJ2-1; 8 bases agree with TRBD1. V was pared by 8 bases and J by 7 bases, with 4 bases of the junction left unmatched. In germline, CDR1 is MNHEY, CDR2 SVGEGT. CDR3 length: 12 amino acids. As DNA, the CDR3 is TGTGCCAGCCTCGACAGGGGTAATGAGCAGTTCTTC. Translation gives CASLDRGNEQFF.

This rearrangement joins TRBV2 to TRBJ2-2; D call uncertain. CDR1 is SNHLY and CDR2 is FYNNEI in the germline V gene. V lost 7 bases to trimming and J lost 7 bases, with 10 bases between them. The CDR3 length is 12 residues. The CDR3 nucleotides read TGTGCCAGCACTGTCCTGGGCGGGGAGCTGTTTTTT. Translated: CASTVLGGELFF.

The chain couples TRBV20-1 to TRBJ2-3, with D unresolved. V shed 6 bases and J shed 2 bases, with 9 bases lying between them. Germline-derived CDR1 and CDR2 are DFQATT and SNEGSKA (reference sequence). The CDR3 runs to 12 residues. CDR3 DNA: TGCAGTGCGCCGGACCACACAGATACGCAGTATTTT. It is translated as CSAPDHTDTQYF.

This clonotype occurred a few times. This chain joins TRBV6-2 or TRBV6-3 and TRBJ1-5; no reliable D call. V gave up 2 bases and J gave up 4 bases, with 12 bases separating them. Germline V gene sequence: CDR1 MNHEY, CDR2 SVGEGT. The CDR3 is 15 amino acids. The CDR3 sequence is CASSYGQPTNQPQHF. For the CDR3, the DNA is TGTGCCAGCAGTTACGGGCAGCCCACTAATCAGCCCCAGCATTTT.

For this clonotype: Since a much larger clone is just one base distant, this may be a read error. The V gene is TRBV20-1, the J gene TRBJ1-5; weak D call: TRBD1 (5 bases). The CDR3 totals 14 residues. CDR1 is DFQATT and CDR2 is SNEGSKA in the germline V gene (reference sequence). V was shortened by 3 bases and J by 2 bases, with 11 bases between the two germline ends. In DNA, the CDR3 is TGCAGTGCTAGCAACGGGGGAGGCAATCAGCCCCAGCATTTT. Translation: CSASNGGGNQPQHF.

The gene calls are TRBV10-3 and TRBJ2-5; D tentatively fits TRBD1 or TRBD2 (5 bases each). Looked up from germline, CDR1 is ENHRY and CDR2 is SYGVKD. CDR3 length equals 14 residues. Trimming took 6 bases from V and 4 from J, leaving 15 bases between them. CDR3 in DNA: TGTGCCATCAGGGGGGAGTCAGGGAGAGAGACCCAGTACTTC. It yields the protein CAIRGESGRETQYF.

The chain recombines TRBV29-1 with TRBJ2-5; 11 nucleotides align to TRBD2. V trimming: 7 bases; J trimming: 3 bases; junction bases outside the gene matches: 4. The CDR3 sequence is 13 residues long. Germline lookup yields CDR1 SQVTM and CDR2 ANQGSEA. This CDR3 is CSGLAGLEETQYF. The CDR3 DNA follows: TGCAGCGGACTAGCGGGGCTCGAAGAGACCCAGTACTTC.

The genes are TRBV2 and TRBJ1-3, with 9 bases identical to TRBD1. V lost 7 bases to trimming and J lost 0 bases; unmatched junction nucleotides: 7. Looked up from germline, CDR1 is SNHLY and CDR2 is FYNNEI. The CDR3 has 16 residues. For the CDR3, the DNA is TGTGCCAGCAAAATACAGGGGGCGAGCTCTGGAAACACCATATATTTT. Protein sequence: CASKIQGASSGNTIYF.